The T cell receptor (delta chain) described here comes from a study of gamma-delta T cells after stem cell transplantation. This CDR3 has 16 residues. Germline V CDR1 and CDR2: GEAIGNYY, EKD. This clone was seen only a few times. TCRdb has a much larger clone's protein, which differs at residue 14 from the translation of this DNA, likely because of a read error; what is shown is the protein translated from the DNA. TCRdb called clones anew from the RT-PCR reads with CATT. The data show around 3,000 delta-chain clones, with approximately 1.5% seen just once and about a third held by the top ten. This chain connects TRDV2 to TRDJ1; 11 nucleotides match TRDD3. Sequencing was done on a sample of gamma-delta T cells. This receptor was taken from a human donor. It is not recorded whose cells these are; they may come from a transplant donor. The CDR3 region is CACDPLGDKYTDKPIF. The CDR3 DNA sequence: TGTGCCTGTGACCCACTGGGGGATAAGTACACCGATAAACCCATCTTT.